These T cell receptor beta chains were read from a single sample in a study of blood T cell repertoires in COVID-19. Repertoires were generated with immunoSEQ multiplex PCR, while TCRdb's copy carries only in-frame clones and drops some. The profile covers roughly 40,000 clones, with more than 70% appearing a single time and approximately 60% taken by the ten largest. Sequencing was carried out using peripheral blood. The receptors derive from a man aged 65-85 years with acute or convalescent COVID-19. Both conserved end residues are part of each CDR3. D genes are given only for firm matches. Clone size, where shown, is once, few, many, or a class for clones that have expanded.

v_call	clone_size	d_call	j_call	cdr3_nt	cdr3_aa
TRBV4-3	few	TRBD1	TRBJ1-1	TGCGCCAGCAGCCAAGAGCAGGGGGCCGGTGAAGCTTTCTTT	CASSQEQGAGEAFF
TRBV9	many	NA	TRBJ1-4	TGTGCCAGCAGCCTCAAAGGGGGTCCGAATGAAAAACTGTTTTTT	CASSLKGGPNEKLFF
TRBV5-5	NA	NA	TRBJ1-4	TGTGCCAGCAGTCATCCCGGGACAACTGCCGAAAAACTGTTTTTT	CASSHPGTTAEKLFF
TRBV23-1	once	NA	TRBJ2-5	TGCGCCAGCAGTCGTACATTCTGGCAAGAGACCCAGTACTTC	CASSRTFWQETQYF
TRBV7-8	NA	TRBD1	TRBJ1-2	TGTGCCAGCAGCTCGACAGGGTCCGGGGGCTACACCTTC	CASSSTGSGGYTF
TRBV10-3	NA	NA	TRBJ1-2	TGTGCCATCAGTGAGCGGGGAGGCTACACCTTC	CAISERGGYTF
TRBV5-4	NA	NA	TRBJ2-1	TGTGCCAGCAGCTCAACAGGGTTCAATGAGCAGTTCTTC	CASSSTGFNEQFF
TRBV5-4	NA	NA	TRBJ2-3	TGTGCCAGCAGCTTTAAGGCAACAGTCACAGATACGCAGTATTTT	CASSFKATVTDTQYF
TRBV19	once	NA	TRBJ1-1	TGTGCCAGTAGTGCCAGGGTGACCACTGAAGCTTTCTTT	CASSARVTTEAFF
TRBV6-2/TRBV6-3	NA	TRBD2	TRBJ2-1	TGTGCCAGCAGTCCCCGACTAGCGGGAGTAAGCGACAATGAGCAGTTCTTC	CASSPRLAGVSDNEQFF
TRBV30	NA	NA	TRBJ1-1	TGTGCCTGGAGTGTTCAGGTGAACACTGAAGCTTTCTTT	CAWSVQVNTEAFF
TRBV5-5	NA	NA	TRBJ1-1	TGTGCCAGCAGCACTCTACAGGGTGTGGGGAACACTGAAGCTTTCTTT	CASSTLQGVGNTEAFF
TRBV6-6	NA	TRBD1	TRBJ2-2	TGTGCCAGCACTCCCGACAGGGGGCAAACCGGGGAGCTGTTTTTT	CASTPDRGQTGELFF
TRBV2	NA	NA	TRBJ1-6	TGTGCCAGCACCCCTATTTCATCATCCTCACCCCTCCACTTT	CASTPISSSSPLHF
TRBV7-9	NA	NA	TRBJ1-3	TGTGCCAGCAGCTCTCAAGGAGGAGGGAAGGGCACCATATATTTT	CASSSQGGGKGTIYF
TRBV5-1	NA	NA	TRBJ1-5	TGCGCCAGCAGCTTGGCCCCCGGAGGCAATCAGCCCCAGCATTTT	CASSLAPGGNQPQHF
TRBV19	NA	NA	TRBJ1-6	TGTGCCAGTAAGGTTTTGGGAGGGCATAATTCACCCCTCCACTTT	CASKVLGGHNSPLHF
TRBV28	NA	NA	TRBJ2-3	TGTGCCAGCAGTTCGTGGAGGGAAGGCACAGATACGCAGTATTTT	CASSSWREGTDTQYF
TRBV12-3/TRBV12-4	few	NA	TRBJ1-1	TGTGCCAGCAGTTGGGCCGCAGACACTGAAGCTTTCTTT	CASSWAADTEAFF
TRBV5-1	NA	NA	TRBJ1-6	TGCGCCAGCAGCTTGGCCGGTAGTCGGTGGAATTCACCCCTCCACTTT	CASSLAGSRWNSPLHF
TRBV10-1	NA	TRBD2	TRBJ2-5	TGCGCCAGCAGTGCGCAGCGGGAGTATGACGGAGAGACCCAGTACTTC	CASSAQREYDGETQYF
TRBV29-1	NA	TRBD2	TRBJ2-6	TGCAGCTTCCTCGGACTAGCGGGAGAAGGGTCTGGGGCCAACGTCCTGACTTTC	CSFLGLAGEGSGANVLTF
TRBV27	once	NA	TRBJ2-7	TGTGCCAGGACAGACTCCTACGAGCAGTACTTC	CARTDSYEQYF
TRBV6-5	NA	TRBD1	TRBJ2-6	TGTGCCAGCAGCCGACAGGGACAAGGGGCCAACGTCCTGACTTTC	CASSRQGQGANVLTF